One and the same sample provided the 28 T cell receptor beta chains below, sequenced in a study of cytomegalovirus exposure and HLA in healthy donors. The study ran its PCR with 60 Vbeta and 13 Jbeta primers. TCRdb's table, derived via immunoSEQ multiplex PCR, lists solely in-frame clones and lacks some. The sample includes about 97,000 clones, 63% of them seen just once. The sequenced material came from PBMCs. Source of these receptors: a human donor in good health.

The genes are TRBV30 and TRBJ1-1, with 7 bases fitting TRBD1. V dropped 2 bases and J dropped 1; count of bases not matched to a gene: 1. Germline V gene lookup returns CDR1 GTSNPN and CDR2 SVGIG (reference sequence). The CDR3 runs to 13 residues. CDR3 loop: CAWSRTGNTEAFF. In nucleotides, the CDR3 is TGTGCCTGGAGTAGGACAGGGAACACTGAAGCTTTCTTT.

The rearrangement uses TRBV6-4 and TRBJ2-1; 8 positions agree with TRBD2. Per germline, CDR1 MRHNA and CDR2 SNTAGT. The V gene end was trimmed by 11 bases and the J gene end by 9 bases; junction bases not matched to a gene: 15. CDR3 size: 14 residues. For the CDR3, the DNA is TGTGCCTCAGCGACTAGCGAAGAGATGACTGAGCAGTTCTTC. Translating it yields CASATSEEMTEQFF.

V gene TRBV5-4 combines with J gene TRBJ1-2; 12 bases map to TRBD1. Germline assignment: CDR1 SGHNT and CDR2 YYREEE (reference sequence). The CDR3 has 18 residues. Trimming cost V 0 bases and J 4 bases; bases outside gene matches: 10. The CDR3 is CASSLGPGQGALGYGYTF. The CDR3 DNA follows: TGTGCCAGCAGCTTGGGTCCGGGACAGGGGGCATTGGGCTATGGCTACACCTTC. The whole variable domain, remainder taken from reference TRBV5-4 and TRBJ1-2, is ETGVTQSPTHLIKTRGQQVTLRCSSQSGHNTVSWYQQALGQGPQFIFQYYREEENGRGNFPPRFSGLQFPNYSSELNVNALELDDSALYLCASSLGPGQGALGYGYTFGSGTRLTVV.

This clone was counted once. The chain recombines TRBV11-3 with TRBJ2-1, with TRBD2 matching 8 bases. This CDR3 is built from 13 residues. The germline gives CDR1 SGHNT, CDR2 YENEEA. Unmatched junction bases numbered 1, after V lost 4 bases and J lost 5 bases. CDR3 nucleotides: TGTGCCAGCAGCTCTAGCGGGCACAATGAGCAGTTCTTC. It is translated as CASSSSGHNEQFF.

The chain joins TRBV20-1 to TRBJ2-1; D possibly corresponds to TRBD2 (6 bases). The CDR3 is made up of 11 amino acids. The germline V gene encodes CDR1 DFQATT and CDR2 SNEGSKA (reference sequence). Between the trimmed V and J ends, which lost 3 bases and 8 bases, there was a span of 8 bases. The DNA of the CDR3 is TGCAGTGCTAGTAAGCGGGATGAGCAGTTCTTC. Its protein product is CSASKRDEQFF.

The chain is built from TRBV2 and TRBJ2-7; 9 nucleotides agree with TRBD1. The V segment lost 3 bases and the J segment 2 bases; nucleotides outside the gene matches: 14. The CDR3 spans 18 residues. CDR1 is SNHLY and CDR2 is FYNNEI in the germline V gene. CDR3 nucleotide sequence: TGTGCCAGCAGTGAGTTCGGACAGGGGTTGAACACCGCCTACGAGCAGTACTTC. Amino acid sequence: CASSEFGQGLNTAYEQYF. Filled out from reference TRBV2 and TRBJ2-7, the complete variable domain reads EPEVTQTPSHQVTQMGQEVILRCVPISNHLYFYWYRQILGQKVEFLVSFYNNEISEKSEIFDDQFSVERPDGSNFTLKIRSTKLEDSAMYFCASSEFGQGLNTAYEQYFGPGTRLTVT.

This clone was detected only once. The V and J genes are TRBV5-8 and TRBJ2-7; 7 positions agree with TRBD2. CDR1 is SGHTS, CDR2 YDEGEE, per germline. The CDR3 is made up of 14 amino acids. Trimming took 2 bases from V and 6 from J; bases not matched to a gene: 8. The CDR3 DNA follows: TGTGCCAGCAGCTTAGGACTAGATGGAAGCGAGCAGTACTTC. Translated: CASSLGLDGSEQYF.

This clone turned up a few times. V usage is TRBV27 and J usage is TRBJ2-2; 8 bases line up with TRBD1. Germline assignment: CDR1 MNHEY and CDR2 SMNVEV (reference sequence). This CDR3 has 15 residues. Trimming removed 0 bases from V and 6 bases from J; junction bases left unmatched: 3. For the CDR3, the DNA is TGTGCCAGCAGTTTATCAACAGGGGGTCCCGGGGAGCTGTTTTTT. It codes for CASSLSTGGPGELFF.

This rearrangement joins TRBV4-1 to TRBJ2-7; the D gene is possibly TRBD2 (6 bases). The germline V and J ends were trimmed by 2 bases and 5 bases, with 16 bases remaining between them. The CDR3 has 15 residues. The germline CDR1 and CDR2 sequences are MGHRA and YSYEKL. The CDR3 nucleotides are TGCGCCAGCAGCCAATTGGTTCGGGAGTTACACGAGCAGTACTTC. Translation gives CASSQLVRELHEQYF.

The genes are TRBV6-4 and TRBJ2-3, with 8 bases identical to TRBD2. Germline trimming cut 5 bases from V and 4 bases from J; bases unmatched to any gene: 8. Germline CDR1 MRHNA, CDR2 SNTAGT. The CDR3 is 15 amino acids. The CDR3 loop reads CASSLSGSEADTQYF. The CDR3 nucleotides read TGTGCCAGCAGTTTAAGCGGGAGTGAGGCAGATACGCAGTATTTT.

The chain couples TRBV11-2 to TRBJ1-1, with D hard to call. CDR1 SGHAT and CDR2 FQNNGV come from the germline V gene. The CDR3 runs 15 residues. Trimming took off 1 base at V and 0 bases at J, with 9 bases between the two ends. CDR3 protein: CASSLAGQLNTEAFF. DNA for the CDR3: TGTGCCAGCAGCTTAGCAGGCCAATTGAACACTGAAGCTTTCTTT. The variable domain in full, with the rest retrieved from reference TRBV11-2 and TRBJ1-1, is EAGVAQSPRYKIIEKRQSVAFWCNPISGHATLYWYQQILGQGPKLLIQFQNNGVVDDSQLPKDRFSAERLKGVDSTLKIQPAKLEDSAVYLCASSLAGQLNTEAFFGQGTRLTVV.

V usage is TRBV15 and J usage is TRBJ2-1; 8 nucleotides agree with TRBD1. V was pared by 0 bases and J by 3 bases, with 25 bases of the junction left unmatched. The CDR3 extends over 23 amino acids. Looked up from germline, CDR1 is LNHNV and CDR2 is YYDKDF (reference sequence). The CDR3 sequence is CATSRDVWEDREVFERGYNEQFF. The CDR3 DNA sequence: TGTGCCACCAGCAGAGACGTCTGGGAGGACAGGGAGGTCTTTGAACGAGGCTACAATGAGCAGTTCTTC.

V usage is TRBV30 and J usage is TRBJ2-3; 9 bases are shared with TRBD2. The CDR3 has 15 residues. The trim removed 8 bases at V and 5 bases at J, leaving 14 bases unmatched. Germline CDR1 is GTSNPN and CDR2 is SVGIG (reference sequence). The CDR3, as DNA: TGTGCCGGTCTTTATCTAGCGGGGCCCGGAGATACGCAGTATTTT. It is translated as CAGLYLAGPGDTQYF.

This clone has only a few counts. The V gene is TRBV2, the J gene TRBJ2-2; TRBD1 matches at 8 bases. With 6 bases clipped from V and 6 bases from J, the junction kept 9 bases outside the gene matches. The V gene's germline CDR1 is SNHLY and CDR2 FYNNEI. The CDR3 is 15 amino acids. CDR3: CASRPSGQASGELFF. The CDR3, as DNA: TGTGCCAGCAGACCCTCGGGACAGGCGTCCGGGGAGCTGTTTTTT.

The chain links TRBV28 to TRBJ2-1, with TRBD1 matching over 7 bases. This CDR3 is 15 amino acids long. With V trimmed by 2 bases and J by 4 bases, 5 bases remained unmatched. The germline V gene has CDR1 MDHEN and CDR2 SYDVKM. In DNA form, the CDR3 reads TGTGCCAGCAGTTTAAGGGGGCCCTCATACAATGAGCAGTTCTTC. It yields the protein CASSLRGPSYNEQFF.

The rearrangement links TRBV10-3 to TRBJ1-4; 9 bases fit TRBD1. CDR3 size: 17 residues. V lost 4 bases and J lost 0; bases outside the gene matches: 6. The germline V gene encodes CDR1 ENHRY and CDR2 SYGVKD. CDR3 nucleotides: TGTGCCATCAGTGGGGGACAGGGTGCCGCAACTAATGAAAAACTGTTTTTT. Residues: CAISGGQGAATNEKLFF.

This clone was counted a few times. The CDR3 DNA is TGTGCCAGCAGGAACATACAGAAGAACACTGAAGCTTTCTTT. It encodes CASRNIQKNTEAFF. This rearrangement joins TRBV5-6 to TRBJ1-1; D gene uncertain. Trimming left V 5 bases short and J 1 base short, with 12 bases between. The germline V gene has CDR1 SGHDT and CDR2 YYEEEE. CDR3 size: 14 residues.

The rearrangement joins TRBV6-5 to TRBJ2-3; 10 nucleotides agree with TRBD1. The germline CDR1 and CDR2 sequences are MNHEY and SVGAGI. The trim removed 7 bases at V and 3 bases at J, leaving 7 bases unmatched. The CDR3 has 15 amino acids. DNA of the CDR3: TGTGCCAGCACTTTCGACAGGGGGCAGACAGATACGCAGTATTTT. This encodes CASTFDRGQTDTQYF.

Only a few counts were recorded for this clone. The chain has TRBV11-3 and TRBJ1-4; 8 nucleotides agree with TRBD1. J was trimmed by 7 bases and V by 6 bases; bases with no gene match: 10. The V gene's germline CDR1 is SGHNT and CDR2 YENEEA. CDR3 length: 15 residues. The CDR3 DNA is TGTGCCAGCAGGCCTCGACAGGGGACTCTTGAAAAACTGTTTTTT. Translated: CASRPRQGTLEKLFF.

The chain joins TRBV2 to TRBJ2-1; D unresolved. In germline, CDR1 is SNHLY, CDR2 FYNNEI. Trimming stripped 0 bases from V and 2 bases from J, with 14 bases between. The CDR3 is made up of 17 amino acids. The CDR3 loop reads CASSEALVVFTYNEQFF. The CDR3 DNA sequence: TGTGCCAGCAGTGAAGCCCTAGTCGTTTTCACCTACAATGAGCAGTTCTTC.

This clone was seen only once. V usage is TRBV7-8 and J usage is TRBJ2-7; TRBD1 aligns across 10 bases. V lost 4 bases and J lost 3; bases outside the gene matches: 6. Germline CDR1 and CDR2: SGHVS and FQNEAQ. This CDR3 has 15 residues. In DNA form, the CDR3 reads TGTGCCAGCAGCTACCGGACAGGGGGAATCTACGAGCAGTACTTC. Amino acids: CASSYRTGGIYEQYF.

V usage is TRBV6-5 and J usage is TRBJ2-2; maybe TRBD1 (5 bases). The germline V gene has CDR1 MNHEY and CDR2 SVGAGI. This CDR3 contains 13 residues. Trimming left V 6 bases short and J 7 bases short, with 12 bases between. CDR3 protein: CASRTARVGELFF. The CDR3 DNA reads as TGTGCCAGCAGGACAGCCCGTGTCGGGGAGCTGTTTTTT.

In DNA form, the CDR3 reads TGCAGCGTTGCCTCGGGTACTGAAGCTTTCTTT. Translated: CSVASGTEAFF. The chain employs TRBV29-1 and TRBJ1-1; no reliable D call. Germline loops: CDR1 SQVTM, CDR2 ANQGSEA. There are 11 residues in the CDR3. Trimming cost V 4 bases and J 5 bases, with 8 bases left between them.

This clone was seen only a few times. The chain couples TRBV29-1 to TRBJ2-7; 7 bases map to TRBD1. V lost 0 bases to trimming and J lost 7 bases; unmatched junction nucleotides: 6. The CDR3 is 13 amino acids. Germline loops: CDR1 SQVTM, CDR2 ANQGSEA. The CDR3 is CSVEDEGGWEQYF. The CDR3 coding sequence is TGCAGCGTTGAAGATGAAGGGGGCTGGGAGCAGTACTTC.

This clone was seen only a few times. The rearrangement links TRBV11-2 to TRBJ2-7; 8 nucleotides agree with TRBD1. Germline CDR1 is SGHAT and CDR2 is FQNNGV. The CDR3 totals 15 residues. The V segment lost 5 bases and the J segment 2 bases; nucleotides outside the gene matches: 8. The CDR3 sequence is CASSLRTGSPYEQYF. The CDR3 bases are TGTGCCAGCAGCCTCCGGACAGGGAGCCCCTACGAGCAGTACTTC.

This chain uses TRBV9 with TRBJ2-3; TRBD2 agrees at 7 bases. CDR3 length: 15 amino acids. The junction had 7 bases not matched to a gene; V was cut back by 3 bases and J by 3 bases. Germline CDR1 reads SGDLS; CDR2 reads YYNGEE. The CDR3 DNA reads as TGTGCCAGCAGCGAGGGAGGGAGCGGGACAGATACGCAGTATTTT. Encoded protein: CASSEGGSGTDTQYF. The full variable domain, rest sourced from reference TRBV9 and TRBJ2-3, is DSGVTQTPKHLITATGQRVTLRCSPRSGDLSVYWYQQSLDQGLQFLIQYYNGEERAKGNILERFSAQQFPDLHSELNLSSLELGDSALYFCASSEGGSGTDTQYFGPGTRLTVL.

The chain employs TRBV7-2 and TRBJ2-5; D is unclear. Trimming removed 1 base from V and 4 bases from J, with 16 bases in between. This CDR3 region has 16 residues. Per the germline V gene, CDR1 is SGHTA and CDR2 is FQGNSA. The CDR3 loop is CASSLGAFLAGETQYF. DNA for the CDR3: TGTGCCAGCAGCTTAGGGGCATTCCTCGCTGGAGAGACCCAGTACTTC.

The genes are TRBV19 and TRBJ2-7; 8 bases agree with TRBD2. V lost 3 bases to trimming and J lost 1 base; unmatched junction nucleotides: 8. The CDR3 length is 16 residues. The germline CDR1 and CDR2 sequences are LNHDA and SQIVND (reference sequence). The CDR3 region is CASSITSGYGSYEQYF. As DNA, the CDR3 is TGTGCCAGTAGTATTACTAGCGGCTACGGGTCCTACGAGCAGTACTTC.